Listed here are 23 T cell receptor beta chains from one sample, sequenced in a study of blood T cell repertoires in COVID-19. Assay used: immunoSEQ multiplex PCR; TCRdb lists only in-frame clones, some missing. The sample lists 170,000 or so clones, roughly 84% occurring once. Sequenced: peripheral blood. The source of these receptors is a man between 18 and 35 years old with active or convalescent COVID-19.

In this sample, this clone turned up a few times. V is TRBV5-1 and J is TRBJ1-6; 8 nucleotides match TRBD1. V was pared by 4 bases and J by 7 bases, with 13 bases of the junction left unmatched. CDR3 size: 17 residues. Germline CDR1 reads SGHRS; CDR2 reads YFSETQ. CDR3 nucleotide sequence: TGCGCCAGCAGCCTCGTTCCCTCGGGACAGGAAAATTCACCCCTCCACTTT. Residues: CASSLVPSGQENSPLHF. The full variable domain, completed using reference TRBV5-1 and TRBJ1-6, is KAGVTQTPRYLIKTRGQQVTLSCSPISGHRSVSWYQQTPGQGLQFLFEYFSETQRNKGNFPGRFSGRQFSNSRSEMNVSTLELGDSALYLCASSLVPSGQENSPLHFGNGTRLTVT.

CDR3 sequence: CASSWGLAGGTGELFF. CDR3 bases: TGTGCCAGCAGCTGGGGACTAGCGGGCGGAACCGGGGAGCTGTTTTTT. V gene TRBV5-6 combines with J gene TRBJ2-2, with 12 bases matching TRBD2. V dropped 3 bases and J dropped 5; count of bases not matched to a gene: 5. The CDR3 has 16 amino acids. In germline, CDR1 is SGHDT, CDR2 YYEEEE.

This clone was recorded only once. The rearrangement uses TRBV27 and TRBJ2-7; D remains ambiguous. Germline CDR1 reads MNHEY; CDR2 reads SMNVEV (reference sequence). Deletions cut 0 bases from V and 0 bases from J, with 6 bases between. CDR3 length: 14 amino acids. This CDR3 is CASSLSLSSYEQYF. The CDR3 DNA reads TGTGCCAGCAGTTTATCGCTTAGCTCCTACGAGCAGTACTTC.

V and J are TRBV19 and TRBJ2-1; a weak D match, TRBD2 (6 bases). The CDR3 sequence is 15 residues long. Trimming removed 7 bases at V and 6 bases at J, with 19 bases between. Germline V gene lookup returns CDR1 LNHDA and CDR2 SQIVND (reference sequence). The CDR3 sequence: CASTPRAEGRNEQFF. In DNA, the CDR3 is TGTGCCAGTACCCCCAGGGCGGAGGGGCGCAATGAGCAGTTCTTC.

The chain has TRBV7-9 and TRBJ2-3; tentatively, D is TRBD2 (7 bases). The CDR3 totals 15 residues. Trimming took off 5 bases at V and 3 bases at J, with 15 bases between the two ends. Germline assignment: CDR1 SEHNR and CDR2 FQNEAQ (reference sequence). The CDR3 sequence: CASSTHGGPTDTQYF. The CDR3 DNA is TGTGCCAGCAGCACACACGGGGGGCCGACAGATACGCAGTATTTT.

J is TRBJ2-7 and V is TRBV5-6, with unresolved D. The V gene lost 5 bases and the J gene lost 4 bases, with 10 bases spanning the gap. The germline CDR1 and CDR2 sequences are SGHDT and YYEEEE. This CDR3 spans 12 amino acids. CDR3 in amino acids: CASSRLSYEQYF. CDR3 nucleotide sequence: TGTGCCAGCAGTCGACTGTCTTACGAGCAGTACTTC. Using reference TRBV5-6 and TRBJ2-7 for the parts outside the CDR3, the full variable domain is DAGVTQSPTHLIKTRGQQVTLRCSPKSGHDTVSWYQQALGQGPQFIFQYYEEEERQRGNFPDRFSGHQFPNYSSELNVNALLLGDSALYLCASSRLSYEQYFGPGTRLTVT.

The V and J genes are TRBV27 and TRBJ2-3, with 7 nucleotides matching TRBD2. CDR1 is MNHEY and CDR2 is SMNVEV in the germline V gene (reference sequence). There are 14 residues in the CDR3. V trimming: 8 bases; J trimming: 5 bases; junction bases outside the gene matches: 10. The DNA of the CDR3 is TGTGCCAGCGCCATGGGTGGGGGGGGAGATACGCAGTATTTT. As protein: CASAMGGGGDTQYF.

The chain employs TRBV5-4 and TRBJ2-3; unclear D gene. Germline CDR1 and CDR2: SGHNT and YYREEE (reference sequence). The CDR3 is 15 amino acids. Deletions cut 4 bases from V and 2 bases from J, with 14 bases between. CDR3 in amino acids: CASSPPGGNTDTQYF. CDR3 coding DNA: TGTGCCAGCAGCCCCCCCGGCGGCAACACAGATACGCAGTATTTT.

V gene TRBV28 combines with J gene TRBJ1-5; perhaps TRBD1 as D (5 bases). The length of the CDR3 is 14 residues. Germline V gene data show CDR1 as MDHEN and CDR2 as SYDVKM. Trimming removed 10 bases at V and 2 bases at J, with 15 bases between. The chain's CDR3 is CATLTGGRNQPQHF. CDR3 in DNA: TGTGCCACCCTAACGGGGGGTCGCAATCAGCCCCAGCATTTT.

The J gene is TRBJ1-1, the V gene TRBV6-2 or TRBV6-3, with D perhaps TRBD1 (5 bases). V was pared by 0 bases and J by 1 base, with 6 bases between. The length of the CDR3 is 14 residues. Germline loops: CDR1 MNHEY, CDR2 SVGEGT. The CDR3 here is CASSYSQGNTEAFF. CDR3 nucleotides: TGTGCCAGCAGTTACTCCCAGGGGAACACTGAAGCTTTCTTT.

V is TRBV27 and J is TRBJ2-7; possibly TRBD1 for D (5 bases). The CDR3 covers 14 residues. The V gene lost 6 bases and the J gene lost 2 bases, with 14 bases spanning the gap. CDR1 and CDR2 from the germline V gene are MNHEY and SMNVEV (reference sequence). CDR3 in DNA: TGTGCCAGCAGCTATTACGACAGAACCTACGAGCAGTACTTC. This gives the protein CASSYYDRTYEQYF.

The gene calls are TRBV12-5 and TRBJ2-3, with 10 bases lining up with TRBD2. Losses at the gene ends were 4 bases for V and 6 bases for J; bases not matched to a gene: 13. The germline CDR1 and CDR2 sequences are LGHNT and FRNRAP. The CDR3 has 17 residues. The CDR3 nucleotides read TGTGCTAGTGGTTCCCCGGCTAGCGGGAGATTATGGGATACGCAGTATTTT. It yields the protein CASGSPASGRLWDTQYF.

The chain is built from TRBV5-1 and TRBJ1-4, with D perhaps TRBD1 (5 bases). Looked up from germline, CDR1 is SGHRS and CDR2 is YFSETQ. With 0 bases removed from V and 3 bases from J, the gap between germline ends came to 18 bases. CDR3 length equals 18 residues. CDR3: CASSLEGAGVVANEKLFF. CDR3 coding DNA: TGCGCCAGCAGCTTGGAAGGGGCGGGAGTGGTAGCTAATGAAAAACTGTTTTTT.

The chain has TRBV7-2 and TRBJ2-2; 14 bases are shared with TRBD2. V trimming: 5 bases; J trimming: 5 bases; junction bases outside the gene matches: 7. This CDR3 has 17 amino acids. Germline V gene lookup returns CDR1 SGHTA and CDR2 FQGNSA. The CDR3 sequence is CASSPTSGRARTGELFF. In nucleotides, the CDR3 is TGTGCCAGCAGCCCGACTAGCGGGAGGGCCAGGACCGGGGAGCTGTTTTTT.

V gene TRBV18 combines with J gene TRBJ1-2; D perhaps matches TRBD1 (6 bases). Trimming left V 0 bases short and J 8 bases short, with 16 bases between. This CDR3 comprises 15 residues. Germline V gene sequence: CDR1 KGHSH, CDR2 LQKENI. The CDR3 DNA sequence: TGTGCCAGCTCACCACCGGACAGCCTACTGGTCGGCTACACCTTC. Its translation is CASSPPDSLLVGYTF.

This clone was observed a single time. This chain uses TRBV12-5 with TRBJ2-3; D ambiguous. Trimming took 7 bases from V and 4 from J, leaving 9 bases between them. Germline V CDR1 and CDR2: LGHNT, FRNRAP. The length of the CDR3 is 12 residues. CDR3 protein: CASASSADTQYF. The CDR3 DNA sequence: TGTGCTAGTGCCAGCAGCGCAGATACGCAGTATTTT. Drawing the rest from reference TRBV12-5 and TRBJ2-3, the complete variable domain is DARVTQTPRHKVTEMGQEVTMRCQPILGHNTVFWYRQTMMQGLELLAYFRNRAPLDDSGMPKDRFSAEMPDATLATLKIQPSEPRDSAVYFCASASSADTQYFGPGTRLTVL.

This chain joins TRBV7-9 and TRBJ1-1, with D perhaps TRBD1 (6 bases). The germline V gene encodes CDR1 SEHNR and CDR2 FQNEAQ (reference sequence). V shed 5 bases and J shed 7 bases, with 14 bases lying between them. CDR3 length equals 13 residues. CDR3 nucleotide sequence: TGTGCCAGCAGCCCTCAAAGGGGGAGTGAAGCTTTCTTT. It specifies CASSPQRGSEAFF.

The chain employs TRBV24-1 and TRBJ2-1; 15 nucleotides line up with TRBD2. The CDR3 runs 19 residues. Per the germline V gene, CDR1 is KGHDR and CDR2 is SFDVKD. Trimming at V came to 0 bases and at J to 6 bases, leaving 8 bases not matched to a gene. The CDR3 region is CATSDLGTSGRPGLNEQFF. The CDR3 DNA is TGTGCCACCAGTGATTTGGGGACTAGCGGGAGGCCGGGTCTCAATGAGCAGTTCTTC.

The chain links TRBV6-1 to TRBJ2-5; 10 bases line up with TRBD2. Trimming took 1 base from V and 5 from J; bases not matched to a gene: 10. The germline CDR1 and CDR2 sequences are MNHNS and SASEGT. The CDR3 runs to 17 residues. The CDR3: CASSEVSASGRKETQYF. The CDR3 bases are TGTGCCAGCAGTGAAGTGTCTGCTAGCGGGAGAAAGGAGACCCAGTACTTC.

The V call is TRBV7-2, the J call TRBJ2-7; TRBD2 agrees at 8 bases. The CDR3 spans 15 residues. Trimming removed 3 bases from V and 2 bases from J; junction bases left unmatched: 6. CDR1 is SGHTA and CDR2 is FQGNSA in the germline V gene. The CDR3 DNA reads as TGTGCCAGCAGCTTCCAGACTAGCGCAACCTACGAGCAGTACTTC. Residues: CASSFQTSATYEQYF.

The rearrangement uses TRBV25-1 and TRBJ2-3, with 9 bases lining up with TRBD2. V trimming: 3 bases; J trimming: 3 bases; junction bases outside the gene matches: 4. Germline CDR1 and CDR2: MGHDK and SYGVNS. This CDR3 contains 15 residues. The CDR3 region is CASSEAAGGTDTQYF. The CDR3 DNA sequence: TGTGCCAGCAGTGAGGCAGCGGGAGGTACAGATACGCAGTATTTT.

The chain links TRBV9 to TRBJ2-3; 12 bases are shared with TRBD1. The J segment lost 6 bases and the V segment lost 3 bases, leaving 8 bases of the junction unmatched. Germline V gene lookup returns CDR1 SGDLS and CDR2 YYNGEE. This CDR3 is 16 amino acids long. CDR3 in amino acids: CASSAGTGGSSDTQYF. In DNA form, the CDR3 reads TGTGCCAGCAGCGCCGGGACAGGGGGCTCATCGGATACGCAGTATTTT.

J is TRBJ1-2 and V is TRBV27; 9 nucleotides match TRBD1. V trimming: 6 bases; J trimming: 4 bases; junction bases outside the gene matches: 12. The CDR3 sequence is 16 residues long. Looked up from germline, CDR1 is MNHEY and CDR2 is SMNVEV (reference sequence). The DNA for the CDR3 is TGTGCCAGCAGGTCCTCCGGGACAGGGTCCCTCTATGGCTACACCTTC. Translating it yields CASRSSGTGSLYGYTF.